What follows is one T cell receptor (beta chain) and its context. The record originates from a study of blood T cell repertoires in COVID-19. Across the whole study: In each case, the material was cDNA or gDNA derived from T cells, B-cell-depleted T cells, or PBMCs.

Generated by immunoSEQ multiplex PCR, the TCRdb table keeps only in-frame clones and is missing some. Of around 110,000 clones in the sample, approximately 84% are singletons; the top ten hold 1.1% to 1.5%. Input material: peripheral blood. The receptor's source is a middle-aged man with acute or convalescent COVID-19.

As DNA, the CDR3 is TGCAGTGCTAGTAGTGACTGGGACAATGAGCAGTTCTTC. Translation gives CSASSDWDNEQFF. The genes are TRBV20-1 and TRBJ2-1; D call uncertain. Trimming took 3 bases from V and 5 from J, leaving 11 bases between them. The length of the CDR3 is 13 residues. Germline V CDR1 and CDR2: DFQATT, SNEGSKA (reference sequence).